The source of this T cell receptor (beta chain) is a study of blood T cell repertoires in COVID-19. The CDR3 loop spans 13 amino acids. Trimming took off 8 bases at V and 6 bases at J, with 17 bases between the two ends. Method: immunoSEQ multiplex PCR; TCRdb's copy keeps in-frame clones and lacks some. Of some 66,000 clones detected, 90% to 95% appear once; the ten largest clones hold approximately 2.6%. This chain connects TRBV12-3 or TRBV12-4 to TRBJ2-7; possible D gene TRBD2, 6 bases. The sequenced sample was peripheral blood. The TCR was taken from a man in his 70s with active COVID-19. The CDR3 here is CASRSAGPAEQYF. The CDR3 DNA reads TGTGCCAGCCGATCAGCGGGTCCCGCCGAGCAGTACTTC.